The clone carrying this T cell receptor (beta chain) was detected once. This sample stems from a study of control samples from healthy donors and cancer patients. V lost 3 bases, J lost 8 bases, and 13 bases stayed unmatched. The CDR3 sequence is 17 residues long. CDR1 is KGHSH, CDR2 LQKENI, per germline. Assay: immunoSEQ multiplex PCR; the TCRdb copy retains only in-frame clones and omits some. Of about 110,000 clones detected, just over 90% appear once; the ten largest clones hold approximately 4%. This sequence was found in a human donor in good health. The donor label of this sample is uncertain. The chain joins TRBV18 to TRBJ2-1; TRBD2 agrees at 10 bases. The specimen was blood. CDR3 nucleotides: TGTGCCAGCTCACCCCCAACTAGCGGGGTACGTAGGGATGAGCAGTTCTTC. It codes for CASSPPTSGVRRDEQFF.